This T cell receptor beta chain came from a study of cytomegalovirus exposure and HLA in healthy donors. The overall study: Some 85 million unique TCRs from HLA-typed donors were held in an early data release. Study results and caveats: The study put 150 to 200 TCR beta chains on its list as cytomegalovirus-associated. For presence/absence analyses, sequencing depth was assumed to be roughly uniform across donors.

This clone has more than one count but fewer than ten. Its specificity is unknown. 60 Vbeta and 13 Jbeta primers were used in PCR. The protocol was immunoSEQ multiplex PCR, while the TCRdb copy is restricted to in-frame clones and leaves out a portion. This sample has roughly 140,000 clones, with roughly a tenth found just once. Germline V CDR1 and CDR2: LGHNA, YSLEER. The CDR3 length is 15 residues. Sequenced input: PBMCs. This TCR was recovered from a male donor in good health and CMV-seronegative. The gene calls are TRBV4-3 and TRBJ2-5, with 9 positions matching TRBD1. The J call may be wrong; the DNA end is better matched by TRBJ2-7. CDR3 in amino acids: CASSQDRTGGVEQYF. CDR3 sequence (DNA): TGCGCCAGCAGCCAAGATCGAACAGGGGGCGTCGAGCAGTACTTC.